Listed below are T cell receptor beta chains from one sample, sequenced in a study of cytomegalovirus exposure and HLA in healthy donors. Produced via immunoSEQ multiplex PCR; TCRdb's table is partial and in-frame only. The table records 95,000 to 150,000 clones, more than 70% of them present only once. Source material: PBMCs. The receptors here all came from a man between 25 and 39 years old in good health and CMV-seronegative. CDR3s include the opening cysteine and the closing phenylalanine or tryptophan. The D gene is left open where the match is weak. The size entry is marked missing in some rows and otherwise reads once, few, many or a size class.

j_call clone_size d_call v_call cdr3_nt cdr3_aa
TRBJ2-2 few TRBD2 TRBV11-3 TGTGCCAGCAGCCCCCGGGGGGGCCTAAACACCGGGGAGCTGTTTTTT CASSPRGGLNTGELFF
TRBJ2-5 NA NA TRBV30 TGTGCCTGGAGTGTTGTTCTGGTGATAAGCTTTCAAGAGACCCAGTACTTC CAWSVVLVISFQETQYF
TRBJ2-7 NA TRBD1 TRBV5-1 TGCGCCAGCAGCGTGGGGGACAGGGACATCCACGAGCAGTACTTC CASSVGDRDIHEQYF
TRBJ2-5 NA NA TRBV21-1 TGTGCCACCACCCCGGGACTAGCGTCGGAGACCCAGTACTTC CATTPGLASETQYF
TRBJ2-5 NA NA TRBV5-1 TGCGCCAGCAGCTTGGCCAGTCACAGCCAAGAGACCCAGTACTTC CASSLASHSQETQYF
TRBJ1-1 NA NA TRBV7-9 TGTGCCAGCACCCAGGGGATGGAGAACACTGAAGCTTTCTTT CASTQGMENTEAFF
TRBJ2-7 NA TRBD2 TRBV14 TGTGCCAGCAAGGGACTAGCGGGTAACGGCGTATGGGAGCAGTACTTC CASKGLAGNGVWEQYF
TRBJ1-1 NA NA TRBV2 TGTGCCAGCAGAAGAGAGATCTACACTGAAGCTTTCTTT CASRREIYTEAFF
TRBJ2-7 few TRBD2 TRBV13 TGTGCCAGCACCCAGCGTAGTGGGACTACAAGCTACGAGCAGTACTTC CASTQRSGTTSYEQYF
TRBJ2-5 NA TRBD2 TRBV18 TGTGCCAGCTCACCTCCGGGAGGGGAGACCCAGTACTTC CASSPPGGETQYF
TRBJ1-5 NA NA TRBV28 TGTGCCAGCAGACCCCAACTTCCGGGGATGCATCAGCCCCAGCATTTT CASRPQLPGMHQPQHF
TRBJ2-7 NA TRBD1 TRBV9 TGTGCCAGCAGCGTAGGACAGGGTAACGGGTACGAGCAGTACTTC CASSVGQGNGYEQYF
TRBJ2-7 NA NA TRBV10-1 TGCGCCAGCAGCCAGGGGCCTTCCTACGAGCAGTACTTC CASSQGPSYEQYF
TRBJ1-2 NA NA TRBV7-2 TGTGCCAGCAGCCCCACCTGGGGGGACTATGGCTACACCTTC CASSPTWGDYGYTF